Detailed here is one TCR beta chain. This sample was taken from a study of blood T cell repertoires in COVID-19. On the study more broadly: The origin of the acute and convalescent COVID-19 samples was the United States, Italy and Spain. The cDNA or gDNA used as material had been derived from T cells, B-cell-depleted T cells, or PBMCs.

This CDR3 contains 18 residues. Germline CDR1 is MNHEY and CDR2 is SMNVEV (reference sequence). V dropped 4 bases and J dropped 3; count of bases not matched to a gene: 12. Per the authors' pipeline: Amplification with reference gene primers provided the estimates of nucleated cell counts. Sequenced by immunoSEQ multiplex PCR; TCRdb stores in-frame clones only, minus some. V and J calls and clone size are copied from that table; D and trimming were computed from the DNA. The sample consists of 120,000 or so clones, 55% to 70% of them appearing once. Sequencing used peripheral blood. The TCR was taken from an older woman with acute or convalescent COVID-19. This rearrangement joins TRBV27 to TRBJ2-1; TRBD1 matches at 10 bases. The CDR3 DNA reads TGTGCCAGCAGTTCAGAACGCACCGGGACAGGGGTCTACAATGAGCAGTTCTTC. Its translation: CASSSERTGTGVYNEQFF.